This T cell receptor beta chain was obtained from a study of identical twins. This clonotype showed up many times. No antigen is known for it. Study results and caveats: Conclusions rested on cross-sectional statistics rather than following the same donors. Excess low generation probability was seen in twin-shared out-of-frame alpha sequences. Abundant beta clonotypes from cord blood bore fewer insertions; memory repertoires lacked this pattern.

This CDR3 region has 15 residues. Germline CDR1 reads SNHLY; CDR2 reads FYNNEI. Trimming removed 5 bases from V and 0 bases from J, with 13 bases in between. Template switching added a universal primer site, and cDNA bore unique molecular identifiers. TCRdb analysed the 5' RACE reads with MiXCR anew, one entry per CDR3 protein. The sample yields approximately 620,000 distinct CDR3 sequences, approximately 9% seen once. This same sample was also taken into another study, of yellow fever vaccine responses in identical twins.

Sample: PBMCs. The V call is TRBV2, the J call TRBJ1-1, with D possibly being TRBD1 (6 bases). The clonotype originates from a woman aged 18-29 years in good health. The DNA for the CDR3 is TGTGCCAGCAGTCTCGGGGGGGCACTGAACACTGAAGCTTTCTTT. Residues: CASSLGGALNTEAFF.